The TCR beta chain described here comes from a study of T-cell reconstitution after alpha-beta-depleted transplantation in children. Unique molecular identifiers were incorporated when the TCRbeta library was constructed. From the PCR reads, TCRdb called clonotypes with MiXCR, one entry per CDR3 protein. The sample carries around 530,000 distinct CDR3 sequences, approximately 32% recorded once. This clonotype appeared a few times. The CDR3 contains 13 residues. Germline V gene sequence: CDR1 SGDLS, CDR2 YYNGEE. Trimming took off 4 bases at V and 1 base at J, with 8 bases between the two ends. V usage is TRBV9 and J usage is TRBJ2-5, with D uncertain. The sequence came from a human donor who donated a stem cell graft to a child with aplastic anemia. This material consisted of PBMCs from the stem cell graft donor, taken from the stem cell graft. This chain's CDR3 is CASSHSSQETQYF. The CDR3 nucleotides are TGTGCCAGCAGCCACAGCAGCCAAGAGACCCAGTACTTC.